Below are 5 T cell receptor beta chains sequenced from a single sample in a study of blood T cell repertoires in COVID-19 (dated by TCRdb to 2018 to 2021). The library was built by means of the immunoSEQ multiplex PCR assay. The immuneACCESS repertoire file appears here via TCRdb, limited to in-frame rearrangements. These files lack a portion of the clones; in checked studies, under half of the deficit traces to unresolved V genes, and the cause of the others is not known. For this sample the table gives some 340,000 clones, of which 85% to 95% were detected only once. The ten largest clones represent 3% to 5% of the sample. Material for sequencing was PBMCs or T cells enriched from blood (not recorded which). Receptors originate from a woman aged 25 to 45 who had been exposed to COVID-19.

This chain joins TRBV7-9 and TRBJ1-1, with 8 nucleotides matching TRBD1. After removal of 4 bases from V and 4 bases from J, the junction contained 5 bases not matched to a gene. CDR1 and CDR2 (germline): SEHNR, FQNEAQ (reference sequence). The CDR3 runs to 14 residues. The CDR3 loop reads CASSSTGGGTEAFF. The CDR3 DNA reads TGTGCCAGCAGCTCCACAGGGGGAGGCACTGAAGCTTTCTTT.

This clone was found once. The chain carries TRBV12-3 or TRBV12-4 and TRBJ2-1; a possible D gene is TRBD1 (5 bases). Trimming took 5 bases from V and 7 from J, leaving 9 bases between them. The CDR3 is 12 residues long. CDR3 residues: CASSHNRNEQFF. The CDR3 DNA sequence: TGTGCCAGCAGTCACAACAGGAATGAGCAGTTCTTC.

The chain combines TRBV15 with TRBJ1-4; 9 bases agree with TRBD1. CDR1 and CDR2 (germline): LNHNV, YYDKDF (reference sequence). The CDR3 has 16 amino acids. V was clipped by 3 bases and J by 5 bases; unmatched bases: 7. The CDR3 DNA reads TGTGCCACCAGCAGGGGCGGGACAGGGAGGAATGAAAAACTGTTTTTT. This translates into CATSRGGTGRNEKLFF.

The CDR3 DNA is TGCGCCAGCAGCCACACGTGGGCGGGTACCGATACGCAGTATTTT. Its protein is CASSHTWAGTDTQYF. V gene TRBV4-1 combines with J gene TRBJ2-3; TRBD2 might be the D (5 bases). With 3 bases removed from V and 6 bases from J, the gap between germline ends came to 16 bases. This CDR3 contains 15 residues. From germline, CDR1 is MGHRA and CDR2 YSYEKL.

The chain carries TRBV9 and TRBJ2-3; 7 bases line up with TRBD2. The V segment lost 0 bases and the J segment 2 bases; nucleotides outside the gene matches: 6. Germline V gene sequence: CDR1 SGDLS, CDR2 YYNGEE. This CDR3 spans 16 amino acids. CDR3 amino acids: CASSVAGGVYTDTQYF. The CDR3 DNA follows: TGTGCCAGCAGCGTAGCTGGGGGGGTCTACACAGATACGCAGTATTTT.